This TCR beta chain was identified during a study of T cells after posttransplantation cyclophosphamide (dated by TCRdb to about 2016). About the full investigation: Using TRB sequencing, the study followed how the T cell repertoire reconstituted after myeloablative bone marrow transplantation in which posttransplantation cyclophosphamide served as GVHD prophylaxis. Samples from about 33 PTCy-treated patients and 16 related bone marrow donors of those patients were subjected to antigen receptor sequencing. Blood from all 35 or so PTCy patients who had 1-year posttransplant specimens underwent TRB sequencing. In 3 patients, TRB sequencing was also performed on up to about 3 more blood samples taken 2 to 5.2 years after transplant, and in a handful of patients, pretransplant blood was also TRB-sequenced. Because TRA and TRB clonality correlated tightly in roughly nine samples, the subsequent TCR analyses were limited to TRB only. Public TRB sequences were searched against a database of over 3,600 sequences associated with responses to pathogens, tumor antigens, self-antigens and alloantigens.

TRB sequencing was run on genomic DNA with either the immunoSEQ assay at survey resolution or the hsTCRB kit. The paper's data handling went like this. The immunoSEQ software was used for initial read processing, and the LymphoSeq R package was used for repertoire analyses. For each TRB dataset, clonality was calculated as 1 minus normalized Shannon entropy, and the Gini coefficient was computed as well. Phenotypes of unsorted samples were inferred by mapping TRB sequences from sorted subsets of the recipient or donor onto the same recipient's unsorted samples. TCRdb limited this immuneACCESS table to in-frame rearrangements with V and J called. A share of clones is missing; checked studies link under half to unresolved V genes, and the rest is unexplained. V and J calls and clone size are those listed in that table; D and trimming were worked out from the DNA. For this sample the table gives 6,000 to 7,500 clones, of which about 80% were detected only once. More than 20% of the sample is taken by the ten largest.

Study-level results and caveats: The TRB repertoires of T cells infiltrating skin or the GI tract showed only limited overlap with the TRB repertoires found in blood. Donor-recipient similarity was low at 1-2 months but increased during the first year, and donor CD8+ memory clones often dominated later blood repertoires. Across a few dozen patients, TRB clonality was highly associated with recipient CMV seropositivity and CMV reactivation, and diversity in PTCy patients was similar to diversity in CNI/methotrexate controls.

A note on this clone: This clone's antigen is unknown. Base-call qualities are not available, and no considerably larger clone is one nucleotide away.

Taken with the paper, the label for treatment or condition translates to: high-dose cyclophosphamide on days +3 and +4 as single-agent GVHD prophylaxis. For conditioning, the PTCy patients got busulfan and fludarabine, then a related or unrelated marrow graft, followed by cyclophosphamide on days +3 and +4. PTCy-treated patients were drawn from a prospective multi-institutional clinical trial. Peripheral blood and bone marrow mononuclear cells were isolated by Ficoll-Hypaque density centrifugation and were cryopreserved. There are 15 amino acids in the CDR3, from cysteine to phenylalanine inclusive. CDR3 DNA only is kept here, 45 bases in frame from base 1. V trim: 1 base; J trim: 4 bases; unmatched bases: 1. Reading the germline V gene (reference sequence) gives CDR1 LNHDA and CDR2 SQIVND.

This TCR was recovered from a female patient aged 50-59 years who received an allogeneic stem cell transplant from a related donor, was CMV-positive, and had no GVHD. Some T cells may have been brought in with the graft after a transplant. The sequences come from PBMCs, collected after allogeneic stem cell transplant with posttransplant cyclophosphamide. The rearranged chain carries TRBV19 and TRBJ1-5; TRBD1 fits 10 bases in the junction. The CDR3 protein is CASSIGTGGNQPQHF. The nucleotides read TGTGCCAGTAGTATAGGGACAGGGGGGAATCAGCCCCAGCATTTT.